The sequence of this T cell receptor (beta chain) was determined in a study of CXCR3-negative and CXCR3-positive naive CD8 T cells. The CDR3 sequence is 15 residues long. The germline gives CDR1 MDHEN, CDR2 SYDVKM. Preparation of TRB cDNA libraries relied on 5' RACE carrying UMI labels. TCRdb reprocessed the 5' RACE reads and reports one entry per CDR3 protein, with no DNA. This sample's clone table lists over 20,000 distinct CDR3 sequences. A remark on this clonotype: Its antigen remains unknown.

With 290,000 or so cells each, the CD8+ T cell subsets were individually sorted in triplicate. Findings and caveats of the study: Naive subsets expressed similar surface CD5; TRB CDR3 features served to infer TCR strength. Greater hydrophobicity was found in TRB CDR3s of CXCR3-positive naive cells than of CXCR3-negative naive cells.

Source material: naive CXCR3- CD8+ T cells from blood. Subset in this sample: CD45RO-CCR7+CD27+CD95- naive CD8+ T cells lacking CXCR3 (TNR3-). V is TRBV28 and J is TRBJ2-5; lacking DNA, the TRBD2 call made by TCRdb goes unchecked. The TCR comes from a human donor in good health. Some clones in this sample may be carry-over from other donors' samples. Here the CDR3 reads CASSLSIGLQETQYF.